Shown below are 20 T cell receptor beta chains from a single sample sequenced in a study of cytomegalovirus exposure and HLA in healthy donors. In the PCR, 60 Vbeta and 13 Jbeta primers were used. TCRdb's table, derived via immunoSEQ multiplex PCR, lists solely in-frame clones and lacks some. This table holds approximately 180,000 clones, approximately 80% found once. The material sequenced was PBMCs. All receptors come from a man aged 18-30 years in good health and CMV-seronegative.

The rearrangement links TRBV2 to TRBJ2-2, with 8 bases fitting TRBD2. This CDR3 spans 16 amino acids. V shed 3 bases, J shed 10 bases, and the junction held 13 bases outside the gene matches. Germline V CDR1 and CDR2: SNHLY, FYNNEI. The CDR3 spells CASSDGDGTSGPELFF. As DNA, the CDR3 is TGTGCCAGCAGTGATGGGGACGGAACTAGCGGTCCGGAGCTGTTTTTT.

V is TRBV30 and J is TRBJ1-4; 7 nucleotides line up with TRBD1. J gave up 0 bases and V 5 bases, and 0 bases lay outside the gene matches. There are 13 residues in the CDR3. Per the germline V gene, CDR1 is GTSNPN and CDR2 is SVGIG (reference sequence). CDR3 residues: CAWGTATNEKLFF. CDR3 sequence (DNA): TGTGCCTGGGGGACAGCAACTAATGAAAAACTGTTTTTT.

The V call is TRBV15, the J call TRBJ1-2; 9 bases align to TRBD1. This CDR3 is 13 amino acids long. Trimming cost V 2 bases and J 6 bases; bases outside gene matches: 1. CDR1 is LNHNV, CDR2 YYDKDF, per germline (reference sequence). The CDR3 nucleotides read TGTGCCACCAGCAGACGGACAGGGGATGGCTACACCTTC. It yields the protein CATSRRTGDGYTF.

The V and J genes are TRBV19 and TRBJ2-1; 11 bases line up with TRBD1. The germline V gene has CDR1 LNHDA and CDR2 SQIVND (reference sequence). The CDR3 contains 16 residues. V was pared by 6 bases and J by 9 bases, with 13 bases of the junction left unmatched. CDR3 residues: CASRNTGTGGSSEQFF. The CDR3 nucleotides read TGTGCCAGTAGGAATACCGGGACAGGGGGTTCGAGTGAGCAGTTCTTC.

The rearrangement uses TRBV28 and TRBJ2-1; D is perhaps TRBD2 (6 bases). The germline CDR1 and CDR2 sequences are MDHEN and SYDVKM. CDR3 length equals 15 residues. Trimming took off 5 bases at V and 4 bases at J, with 15 bases between the two ends. The CDR3 coding sequence is TGTGCCAGCAGTCTAAGGAGGGGTGCGTACAATGAGCAGTTCTTC. Protein product: CASSLRRGAYNEQFF.

This sequence joins TRBV5-1 and TRBJ2-5; unclear D gene. Near its end, the DNA agrees better with TRBJ2-7, so the J call may be wrong. The CDR3 is 11 amino acids. Per the germline V gene, CDR1 is SGHRS and CDR2 is YFSETQ. CDR3 in amino acids: CASPFLYEQYF. The CDR3 nucleotides read TGCGCCAGCCCCTTCTTATACGAGCAGTACTTC.

The genes are TRBV18 and TRBJ2-3; 7 nucleotides align to TRBD1. The V and J ends lost 5 bases and 1 base, in that order; junction bases with no gene match: 9. The CDR3 sequence is 16 residues long. CDR1 is KGHSH, CDR2 LQKENI, per germline. The CDR3 nucleotides are TGTGCCAGCTCATCCCCGGCAGGGGGAGGCACAGATACGCAGTATTTT. Amino acid sequence: CASSSPAGGGTDTQYF.

The chain joins TRBV4-1 to TRBJ2-1, with 12 nucleotides matching TRBD2. Germline V CDR1 and CDR2: MGHRA, YSYEKL. J was trimmed by 3 bases and V by 4 bases; bases with no gene match: 7. This CDR3 comprises 17 residues. CDR3 nucleotides: TGCGCCAGCAGCCGCCGAGGACTAGCGGGATACTACAATGAGCAGTTCTTC. Its protein is CASSRRGLAGYYNEQFF.

The genes are TRBV28 and TRBJ2-5, with D possibly matching TRBD1 (5 bases). There are 13 residues in the CDR3. Germline V gene sequence: CDR1 MDHEN, CDR2 SYDVKM. Trimming removed 5 bases from V and 2 bases from J, with 9 bases in between. The CDR3 is CASSIGDQETQYF. The DNA of the CDR3 is TGTGCCAGCAGTATAGGGGATCAAGAGACCCAGTACTTC.

The rearrangement uses TRBV5-1 and TRBJ2-1, with 8 bases identical to TRBD2. CDR3 length: 14 amino acids. Germline V gene data show CDR1 as SGHRS and CDR2 as YFSETQ. The V and J ends lost 3 bases and 8 bases, in that order; junction bases with no gene match: 7. The CDR3 sequence: CASSSKRERDEQFF. The CDR3 DNA reads TGCGCCAGCAGCTCCAAGCGGGAGCGGGATGAGCAGTTCTTC.

This clone has a single count. V gene TRBV9 combines with J gene TRBJ2-5, with 8 bases that match TRBD1. V shed 0 bases, J shed 13 bases, and the junction held 8 bases outside the gene matches. The germline V gene has CDR1 SGDLS and CDR2 YYNGEE. CDR3 length: 13 amino acids. The CDR3 reads CASSVGEQDRVYF. In DNA, the CDR3 is TGTGCCAGCAGCGTAGGAGAACAGGACAGGGTGTACTTC.

This clone was found once. This chain uses TRBV18 with TRBJ2-4; the match to TRBD1 covers 8 bases. Unmatched junction bases numbered 8, after V lost 3 bases and J lost 16 bases. Per the germline V gene, CDR1 is KGHSH and CDR2 is LQKENI. The CDR3 totals 12 residues. CDR3 in amino acids: CASSPNDRGPYF. In DNA, the CDR3 is TGTGCCAGCTCACCCAACGACAGGGGACCATACTTC.

There are a few counts of this clone. The chain couples TRBV5-4 to TRBJ2-3, with no clear D. Germline V gene data show CDR1 as SGHNT and CDR2 as YYREEE (reference sequence). This CDR3 comprises 13 residues. V lost 4 bases to trimming and J lost 4 bases, with 10 bases between them. CDR3 amino acids: CASSPLGADTQYF. The CDR3 nucleotides are TGTGCCAGCAGCCCACTGGGCGCAGATACGCAGTATTTT.

The rearrangement joins TRBV11-3 to TRBJ2-3, with 9 bases lining up with TRBD1. The CDR3 length is 17 residues. CDR1 is SGHNT, CDR2 YENEEA, per germline. With V trimmed by 5 bases and J by 0 bases, 9 bases remained unmatched. The CDR3 DNA follows: TGTGCCAGCAGCCCCCTCCCCGGGACAGGGAGCACAGATACGCAGTATTTT. Residues: CASSPLPGTGSTDTQYF.

The rearrangement uses TRBV28 and TRBJ2-5; D might be TRBD2 (5 bases). Trimming took off 3 bases at V and 4 bases at J, with 15 bases between the two ends. CDR1 is MDHEN and CDR2 is SYDVKM in the germline V gene. This CDR3 is 15 amino acids long. The CDR3 protein is CASSFGSPHPETQYF. CDR3 bases: TGTGCCAGCAGTTTTGGGAGCCCCCACCCAGAGACCCAGTACTTC.

The J gene is TRBJ1-4, the V gene TRBV18; TRBD1 is a possible D gene (6 bases). The CDR3 has 16 residues. V shed 5 bases and J shed 3 bases, with 16 bases lying between them. Germline V lookup: CDR1 KGHSH, CDR2 LQKENI. CDR3 coding DNA: TGTGCCAGCTCAAGACAGTTGACAGGACCTAATGAAAAACTGTTTTTT. This sequence encodes CASSRQLTGPNEKLFF.

The chain employs TRBV19 and TRBJ2-7; D perhaps matches TRBD1 (6 bases). In germline, CDR1 is LNHDA, CDR2 SQIVND (reference sequence). The CDR3 covers 14 residues. The germline V and J ends were trimmed by 2 bases and 6 bases, with 14 bases remaining between them. The CDR3 loop reads CASSIMGTRSEQYF. The CDR3 DNA sequence: TGTGCCAGTAGTATAATGGGGACACGGAGCGAGCAGTACTTC.

The chain has TRBV5-8 and TRBJ1-2; a weak D match, TRBD1 (6 bases). Trimming shortened V by 4 bases and J by 6 bases, and 19 bases separated the two germline ends. CDR1 is SGHTS and CDR2 is YDEGEE in the germline V gene. The CDR3 has 15 residues. The CDR3, as DNA: TGTGCCAGCAGCCGCCGTCGGGGGGGCTCTAATGGCTACACCTTC. Amino acids: CASSRRRGGSNGYTF.

This clone was counted once. The chain employs TRBV15 and TRBJ2-2; D uncertain. The CDR3 runs to 16 residues. V was clipped by 0 bases and J by 5 bases, with 13 bases between them. The V gene's germline CDR1 is LNHNV and CDR2 YYDKDF (reference sequence). The CDR3 sequence is CATSRDSQIGTGELFF. For the CDR3, the DNA is TGTGCCACCAGCAGAGATAGCCAGATCGGAACCGGGGAGCTGTTTTTT.

This clone has only a few counts. The gene calls are TRBV7-9 and TRBJ2-2, with a possible D match to TRBD2 (5 bases). CDR1 and CDR2 from the germline V gene are SEHNR and FQNEAQ (reference sequence). The V and J ends lost 9 bases and 4 bases respectively, with 15 bases between them. CDR3 length equals 14 residues. CDR3 coding DNA: TGTGCCAGTACAGACACGGGGAGCACCGGGGAGCTGTTTTTT. Translation gives CASTDTGSTGELFF.